This T cell receptor (beta chain) was captured in a study of cytomegalovirus exposure and HLA in healthy donors. PCR involved 60 Vbeta and 13 Jbeta primers. Assay used: immunoSEQ multiplex PCR; TCRdb lists only in-frame clones, some missing. The table has 100,000 to 150,000 clones, 60% to 80% seen once. This clone was recorded once. Germline CDR1 and CDR2: SGHTA and FQGTGA. The CDR3 runs to 15 residues. V lost 3 bases, J lost 0 bases, and 6 bases lay in between. The V call is TRBV7-3, the J call TRBJ2-6; the D gene is possibly TRBD1 (5 bases). The specimen sequenced was PBMCs. This clonotype was sampled from a male donor in good health and CMV-seronegative. The CDR3 spells CASSFQGSGANVLTF. For the CDR3, the DNA is TGTGCCAGCAGCTTTCAGGGCTCTGGGGCCAACGTCCTGACTTTC.